A selection of T cell receptor beta chains follows, all from one sample in a study of T cells in Graves' hyperthyroidism and ophthalmopathy. TCRdb analysed the multiplex PCR reads with MiXCR anew, one entry per CDR3 protein. The top ten hold approximately 15% of the sample, which has hundreds of thousands of distinct CDR3 sequences, roughly 15% seen once. The specimen sequenced was blood. Receptors originate from a woman aged 40 to 50 with Graves' hyperthyroidism. Both conserved end residues are part of each CDR3. D genes are given only for firm matches.

CDR3 protein: CASSRQEPSHTQYF
D gene: -
J gene: TRBJ2-3
V gene: TRBV12-3/TRBV12-4

CDR3 protein: CATSREARGQETQYF
D gene: -
J gene: TRBJ2-5
V gene: TRBV15

CDR3 protein: CSALTGGSYEQYF
D gene: TRBD1
J gene: TRBJ2-7
V gene: TRBV20-1

CDR3 protein: CASSYMSSGRGETQYF
D gene: TRBD2
J gene: TRBJ2-5
V gene: TRBV6-5

CDR3 protein: CASSSSTRAPTDTQYF
D gene: -
J gene: TRBJ2-3
V gene: TRBV6-2/TRBV6-3

CDR3 protein: CASLGQGAFGYTF
D gene: TRBD1
J gene: TRBJ1-2
V gene: TRBV5-6

CDR3 protein: CASSRDMNGYTF
D gene: -
J gene: TRBJ1-2
V gene: TRBV18

CDR3 protein: CASSTSPQGGSTQYF
D gene: -
J gene: TRBJ2-3
V gene: TRBV19

CDR3 protein: CASTPPGSETQYF
D gene: -
J gene: TRBJ2-5
V gene: TRBV5-4

CDR3 protein: CSAPTLAGGNNEQFF
D gene: TRBD2
J gene: TRBJ2-1
V gene: TRBV20-1

CDR3 protein: CSARKDRGASYEQYF
D gene: TRBD1
J gene: TRBJ2-7
V gene: TRBV20-1